What follows are 8 T cell receptor beta chains derived from one specimen sequenced in a study of control samples from healthy donors and cancer patients. The data were produced by immunoSEQ multiplex PCR, yet TCRdb's version contains in-frame clones alone and is incomplete. Of more than 35,000 clones listed, roughly 94% are singletons. The sequenced sample was blood. Receptor source: a man between 60 and 75 years old in good health.

This clone is a singleton in its sample. The V call is TRBV7-8, the J call TRBJ2-3; D not resolved. V dropped 1 base and J dropped 4 bases, with 6 bases sitting between them. This CDR3 has 13 residues. From germline, CDR1 is SGHVS and CDR2 FQNEAQ. This chain's CDR3 is CASSLGGSDTQYF. CDR3 DNA: TGTGCCAGCAGCTTAGGCGGTTCAGATACGCAGTATTTT.

DNA for the CDR3: TGTGCCAGCAGCTTAGGGCTAGTCACAGATACGCAGTATTTT. Its translation: CASSLGLVTDTQYF. The chain recombines TRBV7-2 with TRBJ2-3, with unresolved D. The germline CDR1 and CDR2 sequences are SGHTA and FQGNSA. The V end was cut by 1 base, the J end by 2 bases, with 7 bases between. The CDR3 is 14 residues long.

The chain employs TRBV27 and TRBJ1-3; weak D call: TRBD1 (6 bases). Deletions cut 6 bases from V and 2 bases from J, with 20 bases between. This CDR3 is built from 17 residues. Germline V gives CDR1 MNHEY, CDR2 SMNVEV (reference sequence). DNA for the CDR3: TGTGCCAGCAGCCGACAAGTGGGGGCAGGGACTGGAAACACCATATATTTT. Translated, it gives CASSRQVGAGTGNTIYF.

This rearrangement joins TRBV4-1 to TRBJ2-7, with 11 nucleotides matching TRBD2. Trimming removed 4 bases from V and 3 bases from J; junction bases left unmatched: 8. The CDR3 is 16 amino acids. Germline assignment: CDR1 MGHRA and CDR2 YSYEKL. CDR3 sequence (DNA): TGCGCCAGCAGCCGAGGGTTACTAGCGGGAGTCTACGAGCAGTACTTC. As protein: CASSRGLLAGVYEQYF.

The chain links TRBV7-9 to TRBJ1-5; a possible D gene is TRBD1 (5 bases). Between the trimmed V and J ends, which lost 5 bases and 2 bases, there was a span of 13 bases. The CDR3 spans 15 residues. Germline V gene data show CDR1 as SEHNR and CDR2 as FQNEAQ (reference sequence). CDR3 residues: CASSPTGTGNQPQHF. The CDR3 nucleotides are TGTGCCAGCAGCCCTACCGGGACGGGCAATCAGCCCCAGCATTTT.

The V and J genes are TRBV27 and TRBJ2-4; TRBD1 is a possible D gene (5 bases). The CDR3 spans 17 residues. Between the trimmed V and J ends, which lost 2 bases and 3 bases, there was a span of 17 bases. Looked up from germline, CDR1 is MNHEY and CDR2 is SMNVEV (reference sequence). CDR3 sequence: CASSLGRQTLIKNIQYF. CDR3 bases: TGTGCCAGCAGTTTAGGACGACAGACCTTGATCAAAAACATTCAGTACTTC.

A word on this clone: Other DNA sequences from this sample encode an identical CDR3 as well. CDR3 sequence: CASGLPRGRTDYEQYF. CDR3 bases: TGTGCTAGTGGTTTGCCACGGGGGCGCACAGACTACGAGCAGTACTTC. This chain uses TRBV12-5 with TRBJ2-7; D might be TRBD1 or TRBD2, each matching 6 bases. Trimming took off 2 bases at V and 3 bases at J, with 17 bases between the two ends. The germline gives CDR1 LGHNT, CDR2 FRNRAP. This CDR3 spans 16 amino acids.

This clone has a single count. The CDR3 spells CASSAGTLMYEQYF. DNA for the CDR3: TGTGCCAGCAGTGCCGGGACTCTAATGTACGAGCAGTACTTC. The chain joins TRBV5-4 to TRBJ2-7, with D tentatively TRBD2 (6 bases). Germline loops: CDR1 SGHNT, CDR2 YYREEE (reference sequence). The V and J ends lost 5 bases and 4 bases respectively, with 16 bases between them. The CDR3 length is 14 residues.